This TCR beta chain originates from a study of blood T cell repertoires in COVID-19 (dated by TCRdb to about 2020). Regarding the research as a whole: Collaborator samples came from the United States, Italy and Spain and covered acute and convalescent phases of COVID-19. HLA class I and class II types, where available, came from metadata supplied by the sample provider rather than from assay-based typing. Samples came from the ongoing ImmuneRACE study (first 160 participants) plus 1,254 subjects from 6 global collaborators. A freely available public database, intended as a resource for researchers studying the immune response to SARS-CoV-2, is where the repertoires were released. Subjects who had been exposed to COVID-19, were actively infected with it, or had recovered from it provided the deeply sampled blood TCRbeta repertoires that made up the dataset. The sample metadata nearly always contained a de-identified subject ID, COVID-19 status, age in years and sex. The prospective study material was composed of cDNA or gDNA derived from T cells, B-cell-depleted T cells, or PBMCs.

Here is what the overall study found, with its caveats: Clinical and demographic metadata were provided uncurated, with the amount varying by source and participant.

Collaborating institutions collected whole blood in K2EDTA tubes following their own protocols. For TCRbeta analysis, collaborators shipped samples as frozen whole blood, isolated PBMCs, or DNA extracted from either of those sample types. From the germline V gene, CDR1 is SGHAT and CDR2 is FQNNGV. The CDR3 covers 15 residues, taking in both the cysteine and the phenylalanine. Only the CDR3 DNA stays, 45 bases, in frame from base 1. V is trimmed back by 5 bases and J by 6 bases, and the junction contains 9 bases that no gene match accounts for. The immunoSEQ Assay, a bias-controlled multiplex PCR, was used to amplify TCRbeta CDR3 regions from genomic DNA. In the paper's pipeline: The number of nucleated cells in each sample was estimated from the amplification of reference gene primers within the assay. Sequence reads were collapsed and filtered to measure the absolute abundance of every unique TCRbeta CDR3 rearrangement. For each sample, productive Simpson clonality was calculated by taking the square root of Simpson's diversity index across productive rearrangements. Held by TCRdb, this immuneACCESS table contains in-frame sequences only and omits some clones. Under half of the omission traces to an unresolved V gene where checked; the cause of the rest is unknown. From that table come the V and J calls and clone size; the DNA was used to work out D and trimming. This sample gives about 220,000 clones in total; roughly 80% of them show up just once. The ten largest clones add up to around 5.1% of the sample.

A word on this clone: Its cognate antigen has yet to be identified. No per-base quality is available; no much larger clone lies one base away.

The TCR originated in a human donor in a cohort sampled during active COVID-19. The rearrangement joined TRBV11-2 to TRBJ1-5; 8 junctional bases match TRBD1. Sequencing input: peripheral blood. This receptor carries the CDR3 CASSTNRGSSQPQHF. The DNA sequence follows: TGTGCCAGCAGCACAAACAGGGGGTCGAGTCAGCCCCAGCATTTT.